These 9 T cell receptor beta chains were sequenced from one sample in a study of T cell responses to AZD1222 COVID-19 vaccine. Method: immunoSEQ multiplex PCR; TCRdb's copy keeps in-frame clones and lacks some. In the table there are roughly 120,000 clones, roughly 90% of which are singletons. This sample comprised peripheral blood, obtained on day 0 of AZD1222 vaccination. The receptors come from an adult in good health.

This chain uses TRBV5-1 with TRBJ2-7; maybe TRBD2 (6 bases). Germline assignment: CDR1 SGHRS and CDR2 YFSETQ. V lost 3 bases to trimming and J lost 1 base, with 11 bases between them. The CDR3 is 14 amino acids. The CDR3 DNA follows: TGCGCCAGCAGCTACTCTCGGGAGTCCTACGAGCAGTACTTC. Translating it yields CASSYSRESYEQYF.

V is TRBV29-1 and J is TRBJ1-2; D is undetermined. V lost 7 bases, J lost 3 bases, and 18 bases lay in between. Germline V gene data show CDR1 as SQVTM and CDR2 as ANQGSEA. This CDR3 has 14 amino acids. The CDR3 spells CSAQLTTPHYGYTF. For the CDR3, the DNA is TGCAGCGCCCAACTAACCACCCCCCACTATGGCTACACCTTC.

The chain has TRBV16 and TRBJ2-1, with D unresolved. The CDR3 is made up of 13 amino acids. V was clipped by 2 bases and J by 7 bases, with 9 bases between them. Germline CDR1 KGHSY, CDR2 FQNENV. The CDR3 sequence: CASSQPLGNEQFF. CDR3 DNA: TGTGCCAGCAGCCAACCCCTGGGTAATGAGCAGTTCTTC. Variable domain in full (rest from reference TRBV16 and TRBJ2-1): GEEVAQTPKHLVRGEGQKAKLYCAPIKGHSYVFWYQQVLKNEFKFLISFQNENVFDETGMPKERFSAKCLPNSPCSLEIQATKLEDSAVYFCASSQPLGNEQFFGPGTRLTVL.

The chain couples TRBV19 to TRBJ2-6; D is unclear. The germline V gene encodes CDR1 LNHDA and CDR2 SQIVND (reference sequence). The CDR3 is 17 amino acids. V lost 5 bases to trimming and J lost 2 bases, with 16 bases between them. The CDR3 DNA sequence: TGTGCCAGTAGTGGGCAGGCGCTTTGGGCTGGGGCCAACGTCCTGACTTTC. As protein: CASSGQALWAGANVLTF.

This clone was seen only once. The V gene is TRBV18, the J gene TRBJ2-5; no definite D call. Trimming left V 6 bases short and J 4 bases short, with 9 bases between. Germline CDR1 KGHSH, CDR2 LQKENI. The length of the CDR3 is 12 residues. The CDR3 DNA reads TGTGCCAGCTCCCCTACGGGAGAGACCCAGTACTTC. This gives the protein CASSPTGETQYF.

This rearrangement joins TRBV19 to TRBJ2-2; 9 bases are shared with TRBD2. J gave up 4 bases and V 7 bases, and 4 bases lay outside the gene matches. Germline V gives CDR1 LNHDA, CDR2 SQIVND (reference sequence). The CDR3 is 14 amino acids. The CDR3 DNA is TGTGCCAGTAAAGGCGGGAGGGTCACCGGGGAGCTGTTTTTT. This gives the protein CASKGGRVTGELFF.

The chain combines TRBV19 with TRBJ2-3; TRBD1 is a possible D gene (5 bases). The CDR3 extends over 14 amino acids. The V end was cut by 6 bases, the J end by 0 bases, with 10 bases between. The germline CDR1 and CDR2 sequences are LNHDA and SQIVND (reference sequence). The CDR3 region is CASREQVSTDTQYF. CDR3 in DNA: TGTGCCAGTAGGGAACAGGTTAGCACAGATACGCAGTATTTT.

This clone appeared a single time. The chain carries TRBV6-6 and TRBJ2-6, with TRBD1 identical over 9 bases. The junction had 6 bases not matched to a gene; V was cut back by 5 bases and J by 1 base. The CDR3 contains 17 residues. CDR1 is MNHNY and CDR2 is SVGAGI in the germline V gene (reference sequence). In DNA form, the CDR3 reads TGTGCCAGCAGTCGCGGGACAGGGAAGTCTGGGGCCAACGTCCTGACTTTC. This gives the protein CASSRGTGKSGANVLTF.

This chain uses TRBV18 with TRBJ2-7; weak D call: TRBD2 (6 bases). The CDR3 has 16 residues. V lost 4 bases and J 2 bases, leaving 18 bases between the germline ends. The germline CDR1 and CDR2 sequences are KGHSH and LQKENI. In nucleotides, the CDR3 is TGTGCCAGCTCACACTCGATATTAGCGGAGACCTACGAGCAGTACTTC. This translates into CASSHSILAETYEQYF.